This is a list of T cell receptor beta chains from one sample in a study of shared clonotypes between healthy human individuals. The repertoire was sequenced with immunoSEQ multiplex PCR; TCRdb's copy has only in-frame clones and lacks some. The sample consists of approximately 180,000 clones, 90% to 95% of them appearing once. Sample: naive CD4+ T cells sorted from blood. These TCRs come from a woman in her thirties in good health. Both conserved end residues are trimmed from each CDR3.

v_gene	j_gene	CDR3aa
TRBV4-1	TRBJ2-6	ASSQPNRGLISGANVLT
TRBV7-6	TRBJ1-1	ASSFGSMNTEAF
TRBV7-9	TRBJ2-7	ASRLDRGEVYEQY
TRBV28	TRBJ1-5	ASSLIGQYSNQPQH
TRBV11-3	-	ASGLGGRNEQY
TRBV28	TRBJ2-7	ASAVLARNEQY
TRBV11-2	TRBJ1-1	ASRQTGDTEAF
TRBV7-9	TRBJ2-2	ASSLALGQGRIGELF
TRBV5-4	-	ASSLSTGVAVYEQY
TRBV30	-	AWSKGAPNEQY
TRBV27	TRBJ1-6	ASSTLGQSSYNSPLH
TRBV7-2	-	ASSLGLEQY
TRBV6-6	TRBJ1-1	ASSYPKSEAF
TRBV7-2	TRBJ1-1	ASSLGQGRGAF
TRBV9	TRBJ2-3	ASSPTSGPSTDTQY
TRBV28	TRBJ2-7	ASSSPEWEYDLSEQY
TRBV21-1	TRBJ2-1	ASSPDRVAGDKDEQF
TRBV4-1	TRBJ2-1	ASSRLAGYNEQF
TRBV18	TRBJ2-5	ASSPGTGAETQY
TRBV27	TRBJ2-7	ASRRERGNNIYEQY
TRBV6-5	TRBJ2-1	ASRVAGGSYNEQF
TRBV19	TRBJ2-7	ASSIDSGHNSYEQY
TRBV18	TRBJ1-2	ASSPVQGFTHGYT
TRBV5-5	TRBJ2-3	ASSIRTGGSGTDTQY
TRBV7-9	TRBJ2-3	ASSLEATGLAGSTDTQY
TRBV30	TRBJ1-3	AWSVSGNRNTIY
TRBV28	TRBJ1-5	ASSLGGVKQPQH
TRBV28	TRBJ1-4	ASSLDGEKLF
TRBV7-2	TRBJ1-1	ASSLKEWTEAF
TRBV28	TRBJ1-5	ASSLLGPEGNQH
TRBV19	TRBJ2-3	ASSMGSTHTDTQY
TRBV6-5	TRBJ1-2	ASRLDISYGYT
TRBV19	TRBJ1-1	ASSIQGLHTEAF
TRBV14	TRBJ2-7	ASSQEGSGPYKQY
TRBV14	TRBJ2-7	ASSQGGRPNYEQY
TRBV7-9	TRBJ1-2	ASSGTGQRYGYT
TRBV5-5	TRBJ1-1	ASSFSGRMNTEAF
TRBV28	TRBJ1-2	ASSFDLGAVYGYT
TRBV5-1	TRBJ2-2	ASSLGLAGVVVGELF
TRBV27	TRBJ2-7	ASSSLRQFSYEQY
TRBV30	TRBJ1-1	ASHQGRGMNTEAF
TRBV14	TRBJ2-2	ASSRDYTNTGELF
TRBV4-1	TRBJ1-1	ASSRRLTRRDSFDTEAF
TRBV5-1	TRBJ2-5	ASSLVGDQETQY
TRBV5-4	TRBJ2-7	ASSPGTVKTYEQY
TRBV28	-	ASRGRRYEQY
TRBV28	TRBJ2-7	ASSFEIRGRGPGEQY
TRBV28	TRBJ2-3	ASSNPGLITDTQY
TRBV10-1	TRBJ2-7	ASSDRQGVSYEQY
TRBV6-1	TRBJ2-7	ASSAKGAAGSSYEQY
TRBV9	TRBJ2-3	ASSVGGRVGADTQY
TRBV10-3	TRBJ2-1	AISERTSGRNEQF
TRBV29-1	TRBJ2-7	SVVVQVMTYEQY
TRBV4-1	TRBJ1-4	ASSPGRPTNEKLF
TRBV21-1	TRBJ2-5	ASSTFPVSILEQY
TRBV6-1	TRBJ2-7	ASSEKGLAGTYEQY
TRBV10-3	-	AISPRDVPPGEQY
TRBV19	TRBJ1-4	ASSILFGGEKLF
TRBV7-2	TRBJ2-7	ASRVTGPLSYEQY
TRBV19	TRBJ2-2	ASSTQAYTGELF